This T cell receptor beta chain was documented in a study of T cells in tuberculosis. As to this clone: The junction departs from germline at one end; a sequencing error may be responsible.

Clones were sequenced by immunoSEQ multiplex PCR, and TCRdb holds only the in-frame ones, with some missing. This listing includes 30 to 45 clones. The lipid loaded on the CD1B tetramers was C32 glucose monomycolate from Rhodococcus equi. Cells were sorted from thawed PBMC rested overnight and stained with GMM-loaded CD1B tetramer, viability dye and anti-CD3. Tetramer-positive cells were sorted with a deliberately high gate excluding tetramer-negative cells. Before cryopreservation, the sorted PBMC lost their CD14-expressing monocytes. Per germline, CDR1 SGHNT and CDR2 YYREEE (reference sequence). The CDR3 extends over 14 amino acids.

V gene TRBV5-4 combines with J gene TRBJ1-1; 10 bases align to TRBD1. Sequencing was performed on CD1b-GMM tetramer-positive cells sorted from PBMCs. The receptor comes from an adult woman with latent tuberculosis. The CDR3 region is CAGSKTGTGDGAFF. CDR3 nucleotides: TGTGCCGGCAGCAAAACCGGGACAGGGGATGGGGCTTTCTTT.